Each of the 25 T cell receptor beta chains below was sequenced from the same sample in a study of STAT5B mutations in CD4+ large granular lymphocyte leukemia (dated by TCRdb to the early 2020s). Library generation was performed with the immunoSEQ multiplex PCR assay. The table was pulled from immuneACCESS by TCRdb, which kept in-frame rearrangements only. Such tables lose some clones; where checked, under half of the loss comes from unresolved V genes, and the rest has no known cause. The sample table lists 30,000 to 40,000 clones, 88% of them with a count of one. The ten largest clones represent approximately 0.97% of the sample. Sequencing used CD4+ T cells from blood buffy coats. These receptor sequences come from a human donor in good health.

The chain couples TRBV13 to TRBJ2-3; TRBD2 agrees at 9 bases. The germline CDR1 and CDR2 sequences are PRHDT and FYEKMQ (reference sequence). The CDR3 sequence is 16 residues long. Trimming removed 2 bases from V and 2 bases from J; junction bases left unmatched: 5. The DNA for the CDR3 is TGTGCCAGCAGCTTAATCGCGGGGGGGCTCACAGATACGCAGTATTTT. Amino acids: CASSLIAGGLTDTQYF.

The V gene is TRBV7-2, the J gene TRBJ2-5; the D gene could be TRBD1 or TRBD2 (6 bases each). V was clipped by 5 bases and J by 4 bases, with 14 bases between them. Germline CDR1 SGHTA, CDR2 FQGNSA. The CDR3 has 14 residues. The CDR3 region has the DNA TGTGCCAGCAGCCAAGAGGGGGGTGCAGAGACCCAGTACTTC. Its translation: CASSQEGGAETQYF. Supplemented by reference TRBV7-2 and TRBJ2-5, the full variable domain reads GAGVSQSPSNKVTEKGKDVELRCDPISGHTALYWYRQSLGQGLEFLIYFQGNSAPDKSGLPSDRFSAERTGGSVSTLTIQRTQQEDSAVYLCASSQEGGAETQYFGPGTRLLVL.

The rearrangement joins TRBV18 to TRBJ2-5; 9 bases map to TRBD2. The germline V gene encodes CDR1 KGHSH and CDR2 LQKENI. This CDR3 is 18 amino acids long. J gave up 3 bases and V 5 bases, and 16 bases lay outside the gene matches. The CDR3 DNA reads as TGTGCCAGCTCAGCACGGGGAATCAGCGGGGGGAATGAAGAGACCCAGTACTTC. Amino acid sequence: CASSARGISGGNEETQYF. The entire variable domain, with the rest obtained from reference TRBV18 and TRBJ2-5, is as follows: NAGVMQNPRHLVRRRGQEARLRCSPMKGHSHVYWYRQLPEEGLKFMVYLQKENIIDESGMPKERFSAEFPKEGPSILRIQQVVRGDSAAYFCASSARGISGGNEETQYFGPGTRLLVL.

The V gene is TRBV5-1, the J gene TRBJ2-7; D is unclear. V was pared by 0 bases and J by 5 bases, with 6 bases between. Germline lookup yields CDR1 SGHRS and CDR2 YFSETQ. The CDR3 is made up of 12 amino acids. The CDR3 DNA sequence: TGCGCCAGCAGCTTGGGTTATGACGAGCAGTACTTC. Protein: CASSLGYDEQYF.

The chain couples TRBV6-1 to TRBJ1-1, with D possibly matching TRBD1 (5 bases). The germline V and J ends were trimmed by 5 bases and 7 bases, with 20 bases remaining between them. Germline V lookup: CDR1 MNHNS, CDR2 SASEGT. The CDR3 is 15 residues long. CDR3 loop: CASSRKPGTENEAFF. DNA of the CDR3: TGTGCCAGCAGTAGAAAACCCGGGACGGAAAATGAAGCTTTCTTT.

The gene calls are TRBV5-1 and TRBJ1-4; 7 bases match TRBD1. J was trimmed by 7 bases and V by 4 bases; bases with no gene match: 7. Germline CDR1 SGHRS, CDR2 YFSETQ. This CDR3 has 14 residues. CDR3 residues: CASSPTGSIEKLFF. The CDR3 DNA follows: TGCGCCAGCAGCCCGACAGGGTCCATTGAAAAACTGTTTTTT.

This chain links TRBV11-3 with TRBJ2-7; D is tentatively TRBD1 or TRBD2 (6 bases each). V lost 4 bases to trimming and J lost 3 bases, with 16 bases between them. Germline CDR1 reads SGHNT; CDR2 reads YENEEA. The CDR3 sequence is 15 residues long. CDR3 in amino acids: CASSSFGGHFYEQYF. In DNA form, the CDR3 reads TGTGCCAGCAGCTCTTTCGGGGGACACTTCTACGAGCAGTACTTC.

This chain connects TRBV6-5 to TRBJ2-5, with D perhaps assigned TRBD1 or TRBD2 (5 bases each). The germline V gene has CDR1 MNHEY and CDR2 SVGAGI. Trimming took off 0 bases at V and 5 bases at J, with 13 bases between the two ends. This CDR3 is 15 amino acids long. The CDR3 nucleotides read TGTGCCAGCAGTTACTCAGGGGAGTCAGCTGAGACCCAGTACTTC. Its translation: CASSYSGESAETQYF.

V and J are TRBV7-7 and TRBJ2-3; possibly TRBD1 for D (6 bases). The CDR3 contains 13 residues. CDR1 and CDR2 from the germline V gene are SSHAT and FNYEAQ (reference sequence). Trimming left V 5 bases short and J 4 bases short, with 10 bases between. This chain's CDR3 is CASSPGAADTQYF. In DNA, the CDR3 is TGTGCCAGCAGCCCAGGGGCGGCAGATACGCAGTATTTT.

A note on this clone: A read error may account for a junction end that differs from germline. The chain carries TRBV7-7 and TRBJ2-7, with 10 bases fitting TRBD2. CDR3 length: 13 amino acids. Germline CDR1 SSHAT, CDR2 FNYEAQ (reference sequence). CDR3 sequence (DNA): TGTGCTAGCAGCTCTAGCGGGAGTTACGAGCAGTACTTC. This gives the protein CASSSSGSYEQYF.

V usage is TRBV5-1 and J usage is TRBJ1-4; D is uncertain. The ends were cut back, 4 bases at V and 0 bases at J, with 7 bases in the middle. CDR1 and CDR2 (germline): SGHRS, YFSETQ. This CDR3 contains 14 residues. The CDR3 reads CASSPVATNEKLFF. Here the CDR3 DNA reads TGCGCCAGCAGCCCCGTTGCAACTAATGAAAAACTGTTTTTT.

The table lists this clone with a count of one. This chain links TRBV4-3 with TRBJ1-2; D not certain. CDR1 and CDR2 (germline): LGHNA, YSLEER. The CDR3 consists of 15 residues. Deletions cut 0 bases from V and 0 bases from J, with 8 bases between. CDR3 region: CASSQEVISNYGYTF. CDR3 sequence (DNA): TGCGCCAGCAGCCAAGAGGTTATATCTAACTATGGCTACACCTTC.

This rearrangement joins TRBV5-4 to TRBJ1-3, with a possible D match to TRBD1 (6 bases). This CDR3 has 14 amino acids. The germline V and J ends were trimmed by 2 bases and 4 bases, with 10 bases remaining between them. Looked up from germline, CDR1 is SGHNT and CDR2 is YYREEE (reference sequence). The CDR3 spells CASSLQGPGNTIYF. The CDR3 DNA reads as TGTGCCAGCAGCTTACAGGGCCCCGGAAACACCATATATTTT.

The V gene is TRBV10-2, the J gene TRBJ1-2; possibly TRBD1 for D (6 bases). Trimming took 5 bases from V and 7 from J, leaving 14 bases between them. The CDR3 loop spans 13 amino acids. Germline V CDR1 and CDR2: WSHSY, SAAADI. The CDR3 DNA follows: TGCGCCAGCAGTCCACGGGGGGCGGTTGGCTACACCTTC. Residues: CASSPRGAVGYTF.

This rearrangement joins TRBV7-8 to TRBJ2-7; D unresolved. Germline-derived CDR1 and CDR2 are SGHVS and FQNEAQ. CDR3 length equals 15 residues. The ends were cut back, 5 bases at V and 2 bases at J, with 16 bases in the middle. The CDR3 DNA reads TGTGCCAGCAGCACCGGCCTCGAACGCGCCTACGAGCAGTACTTC. It yields the protein CASSTGLERAYEQYF.

A single count supports this clone. The CDR3 loop reads CASSNLGLSRSSYEQYF. The CDR3 DNA reads TGTGCCAGCAGCAACTTGGGACTATCACGAAGCTCCTACGAGCAGTACTTC. The chain couples TRBV5-6 to TRBJ2-7; 7 bases line up with TRBD2. The CDR3 extends over 17 amino acids. In germline, CDR1 is SGHDT, CDR2 YYEEEE. The ends lost 4 bases at V and 0 bases at J; junction bases unmatched: 13. Combining the CDR3 with reference TRBV5-6 and TRBJ2-7 gives the whole variable domain DAGVTQSPTHLIKTRGQQVTLRCSPKSGHDTVSWYQQALGQGPQFIFQYYEEEERQRGNFPDRFSGHQFPNYSSELNVNALLLGDSALYLCASSNLGLSRSSYEQYFGPGTRLTVT.

This clone showed up just once. The rearrangement uses TRBV29-1 and TRBJ1-2; TRBD1 is a possible D gene (5 bases). Germline CDR1 is SQVTM and CDR2 is ANQGSEA. The CDR3 has 12 residues. V was shortened by 7 bases and J by 5 bases, with 14 bases between the two germline ends. The CDR3 DNA reads as TGCAGCGCCTGGTGGCAGGGATATGGCTACACCTTC. Encoded protein: CSAWWQGYGYTF.

This sequence joins TRBV28 and TRBJ2-7, with D possibly being TRBD1 (5 bases). Germline loops: CDR1 MDHEN, CDR2 SYDVKM. The V end lost 7 bases, the J end lost 4 bases, and 14 bases lay between the germline ends. This CDR3 spans 13 amino acids. The CDR3 protein is CASTISREYEQYF. The CDR3 coding sequence is TGTGCCAGCACAATTAGCAGGGAATACGAGCAGTACTTC.

The chain uses TRBV7-2 and TRBJ2-3, with D uncertain. The germline V gene encodes CDR1 SGHTA and CDR2 FQGNSA. The length of the CDR3 is 14 residues. The V end was cut by 2 bases, the J end by 5 bases, with 11 bases between. The CDR3 sequence is CASSLTSLEDTQYF. The CDR3 DNA follows: TGTGCCAGCAGCTTAACCTCGCTGGAAGATACGCAGTATTTT.

The chain is built from TRBV19 and TRBJ2-3; the match to TRBD2 covers 12 bases. CDR1 and CDR2 (germline): LNHDA, SQIVND (reference sequence). J lost 9 bases, V lost 6 bases, and 4 bases had no gene match. There are 13 residues in the CDR3. This chain's CDR3 is CASRLAGGGTQYF. The CDR3 nucleotides are TGTGCCAGTAGACTAGCGGGAGGTGGAACGCAGTATTTT.

The V and J genes are TRBV18 and TRBJ1-6, with unresolved D. CDR1 and CDR2 from the germline V gene are KGHSH and LQKENI. The CDR3 loop spans 13 amino acids. The V end lost 3 bases, the J end lost 7 bases, and 7 bases lay between the germline ends. The CDR3 is CASSPRENSPLHF. The DNA of the CDR3 is TGTGCCAGCTCACCCCGGGAGAATTCACCCCTCCACTTT.

CDR3 nucleotide sequence: TGCGCCAGCAGCTTGACGAGACTGGCAAACACCGGGGAGCTGTTTTTT. This sequence encodes CASSLTRLANTGELFF. This chain uses TRBV5-1 with TRBJ2-2; D remains unclear. CDR3 size: 16 residues. CDR1 SGHRS and CDR2 YFSETQ come from the germline V gene. V was cut by 1 base and J by 2 bases, with 12 bases left in between.

The gene calls are TRBV6-1 and TRBJ2-7; D might be TRBD1 (6 bases). V lost 4 bases, J lost 5 bases, and 12 bases lay in between. This CDR3 is 13 amino acids long. From germline, CDR1 is MNHNS and CDR2 SASEGT. DNA for the CDR3: TGTGCCAGCAGTGTCCTACAGGGTGACGAGCAGTACTTC. It is translated as CASSVLQGDEQYF.

The chain links TRBV7-8 to TRBJ1-4; D gene unclear. Germline V lookup: CDR1 SGHVS, CDR2 FQNEAQ. With 5 bases removed from V and 0 bases from J, the gap between germline ends came to 25 bases. The CDR3 is made up of 20 amino acids. The chain's CDR3 is CASSPRGGIGVSATNEKLFF. The CDR3 region has the DNA TGTGCCAGCAGCCCCCGAGGAGGTATAGGAGTTTCTGCAACTAATGAAAAACTGTTTTTT.

The chain recombines TRBV10-3 with TRBJ1-3; D unclear. The CDR3 consists of 15 residues. V was clipped by 2 bases and J by 0 bases, with 8 bases between them. CDR1 and CDR2 from the germline V gene are ENHRY and SYGVKD. CDR3 bases: TGTGCCATCAGTGAGGGGCCGATCTCTGGAAACACCATATATTTT. This gives the protein CAISEGPISGNTIYF.